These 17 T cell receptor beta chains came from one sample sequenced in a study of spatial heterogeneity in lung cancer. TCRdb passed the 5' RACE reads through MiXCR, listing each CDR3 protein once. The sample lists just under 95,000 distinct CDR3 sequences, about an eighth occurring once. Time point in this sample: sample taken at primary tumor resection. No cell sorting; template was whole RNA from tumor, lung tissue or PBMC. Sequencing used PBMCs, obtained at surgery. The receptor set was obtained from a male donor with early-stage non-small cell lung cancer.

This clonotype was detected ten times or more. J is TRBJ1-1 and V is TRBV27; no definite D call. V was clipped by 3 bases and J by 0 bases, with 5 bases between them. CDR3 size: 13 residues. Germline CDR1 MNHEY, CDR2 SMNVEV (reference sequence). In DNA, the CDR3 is TGTGCCAGCAGTTTTACTTTGAACACTGAAGCTTTCTTT. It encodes CASSFTLNTEAFF.

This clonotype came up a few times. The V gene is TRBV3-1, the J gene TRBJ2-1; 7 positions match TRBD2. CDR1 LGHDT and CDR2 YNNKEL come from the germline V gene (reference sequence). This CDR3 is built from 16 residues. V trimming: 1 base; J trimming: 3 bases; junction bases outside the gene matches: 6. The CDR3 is CASSQAVASGYNEQFF. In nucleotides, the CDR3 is TGTGCCAGCAGCCAAGCGGTGGCTAGCGGCTACAATGAGCAGTTCTTC.

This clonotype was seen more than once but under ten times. The CDR3 region is CASSFGPTFNEKLFF. The CDR3 DNA reads TGTGCCAGCAGCTTTGGTCCGACTTTTAATGAAAAACTGTTTTTT. This sequence joins TRBV7-2 and TRBJ1-4; D gene uncertain. The CDR3 has 15 residues. From germline, CDR1 is SGHTA and CDR2 FQGNSA. Trimming pared 3 bases from V and 4 bases from J, leaving 12 bases between.

This chain's CDR3 is CASSQPPQNSPLHF. The CDR3 DNA reads TGCGCCAGCAGCCAACCCCCCCAGAATTCACCCCTCCACTTT. The chain carries TRBV4-1 and TRBJ1-6, with D unresolved. Trimming removed 2 bases from V and 7 bases from J, with 9 bases in between. Germline loops: CDR1 MGHRA, CDR2 YSYEKL. This CDR3 is 14 amino acids long.

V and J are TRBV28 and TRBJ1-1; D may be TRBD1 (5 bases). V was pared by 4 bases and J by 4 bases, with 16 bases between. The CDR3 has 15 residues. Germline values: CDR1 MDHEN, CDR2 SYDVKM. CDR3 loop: CASSSPGAAFTEAFF. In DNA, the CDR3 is TGTGCCAGCAGTTCTCCTGGGGCGGCGTTCACTGAAGCTTTCTTT.

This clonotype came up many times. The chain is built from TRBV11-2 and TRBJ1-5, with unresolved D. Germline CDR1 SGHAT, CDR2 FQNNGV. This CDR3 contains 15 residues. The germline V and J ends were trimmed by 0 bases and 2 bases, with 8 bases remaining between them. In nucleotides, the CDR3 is TGTGCCAGCAGCTTAGAGGGGAACGGCAATCAGCCCCAGCATTTT. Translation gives CASSLEGNGNQPQHF.

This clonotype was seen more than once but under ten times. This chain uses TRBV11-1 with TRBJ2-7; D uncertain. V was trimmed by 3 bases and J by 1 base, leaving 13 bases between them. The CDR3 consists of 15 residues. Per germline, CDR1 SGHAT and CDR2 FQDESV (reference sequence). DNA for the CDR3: TGTGCCAGCAGCTTCCCCGGGTACCCTTCCTACGAGCAGTACTTC. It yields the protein CASSFPGYPSYEQYF.

This CDR3 reads CASSLLERTTDTQYF. The CDR3 DNA reads as TGTGCCAGCAGTTTATTGGAACGGACCACAGATACGCAGTATTTT. This chain joins TRBV28 and TRBJ2-3, with D unclear. Germline V gene data show CDR1 as MDHEN and CDR2 as SYDVKM. The CDR3 contains 15 residues. The V end lost 1 base, the J end lost 2 bases, and 10 bases lay between the germline ends.

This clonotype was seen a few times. The CDR3 DNA sequence: TGTGCCAGCAGCACCGCTAGCGGGGGCTACGAGCAGTACTTC. This translates into CASSTASGGYEQYF. The chain joins TRBV7-3 to TRBJ2-7; 10 bases map to TRBD2. There are 14 residues in the CDR3. V lost 5 bases to trimming and J lost 3 bases; unmatched junction nucleotides: 4. Germline assignment: CDR1 SGHTA and CDR2 FQGTGA.

The CDR3 bases are TGTGCCTGGAGTGTCCTGGGGAGCTCCTACAATGAGCAGTTCTTC. Protein product: CAWSVLGSSYNEQFF. The rearrangement uses TRBV30 and TRBJ2-1, with D maybe TRBD2 (5 bases). Germline V gene data show CDR1 as GTSNPN and CDR2 as SVGIG (reference sequence). The V gene lost 0 bases and the J gene lost 0 bases, with 9 bases spanning the gap. This CDR3 is 15 amino acids long.

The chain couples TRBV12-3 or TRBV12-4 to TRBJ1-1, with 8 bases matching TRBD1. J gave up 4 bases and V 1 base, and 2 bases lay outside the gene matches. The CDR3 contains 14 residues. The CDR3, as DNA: TGTGCCAGCAGTTTAGTCCAGGGGGCCACTGAAGCTTTCTTT. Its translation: CASSLVQGATEAFF.

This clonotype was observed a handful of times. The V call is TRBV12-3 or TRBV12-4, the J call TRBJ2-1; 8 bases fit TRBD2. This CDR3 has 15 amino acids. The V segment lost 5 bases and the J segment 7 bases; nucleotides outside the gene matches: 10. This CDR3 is CASSTGTRGWNEQFF. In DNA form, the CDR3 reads TGTGCCAGCAGTACCGGGACTAGGGGCTGGAATGAGCAGTTCTTC.

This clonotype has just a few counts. CDR3 DNA sequence: TGTGCCAGCACCCGGGGGGGGGCTGGACGTGAGCAGTTCTTC. It codes for CASTRGGAGREQFF. The chain couples TRBV7-2 to TRBJ2-1; the match to TRBD2 covers 8 bases. The V gene end was trimmed by 7 bases and the J gene end by 9 bases; junction bases not matched to a gene: 11. CDR3 length: 14 amino acids. The germline V gene encodes CDR1 SGHTA and CDR2 FQGNSA.

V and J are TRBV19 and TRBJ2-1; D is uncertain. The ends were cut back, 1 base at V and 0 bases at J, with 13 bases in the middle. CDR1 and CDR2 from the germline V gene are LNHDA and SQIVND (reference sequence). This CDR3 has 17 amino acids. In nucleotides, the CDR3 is TGTGCCAGTAGTATAGGAACGACACTTAGCTCCTACAATGAGCAGTTCTTC. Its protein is CASSIGTTLSSYNEQFF. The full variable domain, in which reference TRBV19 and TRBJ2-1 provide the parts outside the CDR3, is DGGITQSPKYLFRKEGQNVTLSCEQNLNHDAMYWYRQDPGQGLRLIYYSQIVNDFQKGDIAEGYSVSREKKESFPLTVTSAQKNPTAFYLCASSIGTTLSSYNEQFFGPGTRLTVL.

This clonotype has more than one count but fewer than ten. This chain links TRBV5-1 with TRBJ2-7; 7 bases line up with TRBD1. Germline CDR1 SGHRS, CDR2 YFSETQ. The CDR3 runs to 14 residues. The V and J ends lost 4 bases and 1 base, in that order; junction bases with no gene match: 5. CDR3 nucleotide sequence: TGCGCCAGCAGCCTGACGACAGGGTCCTACGAGCAGTACTTC. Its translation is CASSLTTGSYEQYF.

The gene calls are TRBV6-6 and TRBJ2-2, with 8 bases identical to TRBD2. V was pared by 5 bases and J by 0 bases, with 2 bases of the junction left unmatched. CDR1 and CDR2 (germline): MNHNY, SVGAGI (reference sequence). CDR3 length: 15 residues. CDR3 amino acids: CASSTSGTNTGELFF. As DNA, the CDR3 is TGTGCCAGCAGTACTAGCGGAACGAACACCGGGGAGCTGTTTTTT.

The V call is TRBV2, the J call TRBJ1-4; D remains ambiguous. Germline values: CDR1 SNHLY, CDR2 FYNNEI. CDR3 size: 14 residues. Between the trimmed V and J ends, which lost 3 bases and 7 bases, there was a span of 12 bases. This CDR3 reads CASSDAVRGEKLFF. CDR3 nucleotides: TGTGCCAGCAGTGACGCAGTGCGGGGTGAAAAACTGTTTTTT.